What follows is one TCR beta chain and its context. In the source study's methods: How many nucleated cells were present was estimated from reference gene primer amplification. Method: immunoSEQ multiplex PCR; TCRdb's copy keeps in-frame clones and lacks some. The DNA was the basis for D and trimming; V, J and clone size are from that table. Of around 130,000 clones in the sample, approximately 79% are singletons; the top ten hold about 2.2%. The CDR3 has 15 residues. V shed 1 base and J shed 0 bases, with 9 bases lying between them. Germline V lookup: CDR1 SGHDT, CDR2 YYEEEE. The sample comes from a study of blood T cell repertoires in COVID-19. Study context: Nucleic acid was either cDNA or gDNA, and it came from T cells, B-cell-depleted T cells, or PBMCs.

This clonotype originated in a man between 40 and 49 years old with acute COVID-19. Material: PBMCs or T cells enriched from blood (not recorded which). The rearrangement links TRBV5-6 to TRBJ2-3; D might be TRBD2 (6 bases). CDR3 residues: CASSLTGVSTDTQYF. The CDR3 DNA sequence: TGTGCCAGCAGCTTGACGGGGGTTAGCACAGATACGCAGTATTTT.